This TCR beta chain originates from a study of OX40 agonist ivuxolimab in advanced cancers. Per germline, CDR1 SGHTA and CDR2 FQGNSA. Trimming pared 2 bases from V and 6 bases from J, leaving 14 bases between. The CDR3 extends over 16 amino acids. The table came from immunoSEQ multiplex PCR; TCRdb's copy has only in-frame clones and leaves some out. Seen here are around 68,000 clones, around 85% observed once, and the top ten hold 0.55% to 0.85%. If patients had autoimmune disease history or systemic immunosuppression, they were excluded. The origin of this receptor is an adult with an advanced solid tumor such as melanoma, head and neck, liver or kidney cancer. The specimen was CD4+ or CD8+ T cells sorted from blood, collected in a trial of the OX40 agonist ivuxolimab. The chain carries TRBV7-2 and TRBJ1-6; maybe TRBD1 (6 bases). CDR3 sequence: CASSLLGQQSNSPLHF. In DNA, the CDR3 is TGTGCCAGCAGCTTATTAGGACAGCAAAGTAATTCACCCCTCCACTTT.